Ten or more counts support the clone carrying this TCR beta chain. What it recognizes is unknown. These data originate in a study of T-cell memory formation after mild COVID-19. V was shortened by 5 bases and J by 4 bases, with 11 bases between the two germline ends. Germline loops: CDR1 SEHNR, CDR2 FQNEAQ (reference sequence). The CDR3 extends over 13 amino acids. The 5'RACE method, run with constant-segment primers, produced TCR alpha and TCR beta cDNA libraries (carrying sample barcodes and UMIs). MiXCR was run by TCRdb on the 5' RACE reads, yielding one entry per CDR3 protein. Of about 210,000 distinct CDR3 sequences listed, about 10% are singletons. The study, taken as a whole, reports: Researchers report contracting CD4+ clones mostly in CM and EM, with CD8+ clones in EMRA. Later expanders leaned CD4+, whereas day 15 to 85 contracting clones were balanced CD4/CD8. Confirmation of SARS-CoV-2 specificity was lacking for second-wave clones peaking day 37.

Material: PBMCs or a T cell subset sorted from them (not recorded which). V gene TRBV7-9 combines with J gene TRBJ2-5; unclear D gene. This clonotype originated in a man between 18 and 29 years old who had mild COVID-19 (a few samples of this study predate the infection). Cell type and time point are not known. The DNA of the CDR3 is TGTGCCAGCAGCCCGATTACCTTAGAGACCCAGTACTTC. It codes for CASSPITLETQYF.